The 8 T cell receptor beta chains listed next were all sequenced from one sample in a study of cytomegalovirus exposure and HLA in healthy donors. The PCR was carried out with 60 Vbeta primers and 13 Jbeta primers. Sequencing used immunoSEQ multiplex PCR; TCRdb keeps in-frame clones, though not all of them. The repertoire has some 90,000 clones, over 60% of them found once; the top ten carry about 3%. Sequencing was carried out using PBMCs. These TCRs come from a man between 40 and 49 years old in good health and CMV-seronegative.

This chain uses TRBV30 with TRBJ1-2; the match to TRBD1 covers 7 bases. CDR3 size: 10 residues. V was pared by 8 bases and J by 7 bases, with 4 bases of the junction left unmatched. Germline assignment: CDR1 GTSNPN and CDR2 SVGIG (reference sequence). CDR3 in DNA: TGTGCCCAGGGGGTGAGTGGCTACACCTTC. Protein sequence: CAQGVSGYTF.

The chain joins TRBV28 to TRBJ2-3, with 11 bases fitting TRBD2. Germline V gene lookup returns CDR1 MDHEN and CDR2 SYDVKM. This CDR3 comprises 16 residues. Trimming cost V 5 bases and J 7 bases; bases outside gene matches: 11. The CDR3 spells CASSLSGGAGWNTQYF. Here the CDR3 DNA reads TGTGCCAGCAGTCTTAGCGGGGGGGCCGGTTGGAATACGCAGTATTTT.

This clone was counted a single time. Here the CDR3 reads CASSYNNEQFF. In nucleotides, the CDR3 is TGTGCCAGCAGCTATAACAATGAGCAGTTCTTC. The chain has TRBV7-9 and TRBJ2-1; no definite D call. Germline CDR1 SEHNR, CDR2 FQNEAQ (reference sequence). This CDR3 is 11 amino acids long. V was shortened by 4 bases and J by 5 bases, with 3 bases between the two germline ends.

This clone was seen a single time. This chain links TRBV4-2 with TRBJ1-6, with D tentatively TRBD1 (5 bases). V gave up 4 bases and J gave up 0 bases, with 13 bases separating them. The CDR3 is 17 residues long. Germline V lookup: CDR1 LGHNA, CDR2 YNFKEQ. In DNA form, the CDR3 reads TGTGCCAGCAGCCCCGGGACTGAAAGCTCCTATAATTCACCCCTCCACTTT. Translating it yields CASSPGTESSYNSPLHF.

J is TRBJ2-2 and V is TRBV5-1; possibly TRBD2 for D (5 bases). Deletions cut 0 bases from V and 3 bases from J, with 9 bases between. From germline, CDR1 is SGHRS and CDR2 YFSETQ. The CDR3 covers 15 residues. CDR3 DNA: TGCGCCAGCAGCTTGGAAGCGGCGGACACCGGGGAGCTGTTTTTT. Translated: CASSLEAADTGELFF.

The J gene is TRBJ1-6, the V gene TRBV4-2; 9 bases agree with TRBD1. V trimming: 3 bases; J trimming: 7 bases; junction bases outside the gene matches: 4. CDR1 is LGHNA and CDR2 is YNFKEQ in the germline V gene. This CDR3 has 15 amino acids. CDR3 in DNA: TGTGCCAGCAGCCAGGAGACAGGGGGGAATTCACCCCTCCACTTT. Its protein product is CASSQETGGNSPLHF.

The rearrangement joins TRBV25-1 to TRBJ1-1; possible D gene TRBD1, 5 bases. The CDR3 extends over 18 amino acids. Trimming cost V 4 bases and J 7 bases, with 28 bases left between them. CDR1 MGHDK and CDR2 SYGVNS come from the germline V gene. The CDR3 is CASSGYMGLEIQQYEAFF. The CDR3 DNA is TGTGCCAGCAGTGGATACATGGGACTCGAGATACAGCAGTATGAAGCTTTCTTT.

This clone has a handful of counts. V is TRBV6-5 and J is TRBJ1-1, with D possibly being TRBD1 (5 bases). Per the germline V gene, CDR1 is MNHEY and CDR2 is SVGAGI. V was trimmed by 3 bases and J by 5 bases, leaving 13 bases between them. The CDR3 loop spans 14 amino acids. CDR3 sequence (DNA): TGTGCCAGCAGTTATCCTGGGGGGAAGACTGAAGCTTTCTTT. It yields the protein CASSYPGGKTEAFF.